This TCR beta chain was observed in a study of T cell responses to AZD1222 COVID-19 vaccine. Study details: Researchers grouped second doses given at about 4 or about 12 weeks into one pool. Findings and limits, study-wide: Donors, mostly white British, included more females; clonal diversity was possibly underestimated. No repertoire was sampled before or during the peak T cell response, only after it.

Per germline, CDR1 LNHNV and CDR2 YYDKDF (reference sequence). The CDR3 loop spans 14 amino acids. Trimming cost V 3 bases and J 0 bases, with 6 bases left between them. Sequenced by immunoSEQ multiplex PCR; TCRdb stores in-frame clones only, minus some. The sample holds approximately 120,000 clones, 88% seen once. Worth noting for this clone: Its cognate antigen is unknown.

Sequencing was performed on peripheral blood, taken on day 0 of AZD1222 vaccination. This sequence was found in an adult in good health. The J gene is TRBJ1-3, the V gene TRBV15; no firm D call. CDR3 coding DNA: TGTGCCACCAGCAGCGGTCGCTCTGGAAACACCATATATTTT. Translating gives CATSSGRSGNTIYF. The whole variable domain, remainder taken from reference TRBV15 and TRBJ1-3, is DAMVIQNPRYQVTQFGKPVTLSCSQTLNHNVMYWYQQKSSQAPKLLFHYYDKDFNNEADTPDNFQSRRPNTSFCFLDIRSPGLGDTAMYLCATSSGRSGNTIYFGEGSWLTVV.